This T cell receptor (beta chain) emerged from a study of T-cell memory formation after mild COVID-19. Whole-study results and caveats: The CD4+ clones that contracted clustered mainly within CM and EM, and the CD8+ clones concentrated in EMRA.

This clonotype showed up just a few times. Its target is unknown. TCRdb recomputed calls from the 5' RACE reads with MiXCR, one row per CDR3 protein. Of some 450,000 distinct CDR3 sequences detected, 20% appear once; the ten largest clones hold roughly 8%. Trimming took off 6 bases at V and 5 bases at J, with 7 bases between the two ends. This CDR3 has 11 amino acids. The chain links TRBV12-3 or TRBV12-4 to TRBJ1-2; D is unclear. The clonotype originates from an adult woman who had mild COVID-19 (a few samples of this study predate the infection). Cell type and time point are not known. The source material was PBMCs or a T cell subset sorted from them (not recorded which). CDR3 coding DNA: TGTGCCAGCAGCCGACATTATGGCTACACCTTC. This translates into CASSRHYGYTF.